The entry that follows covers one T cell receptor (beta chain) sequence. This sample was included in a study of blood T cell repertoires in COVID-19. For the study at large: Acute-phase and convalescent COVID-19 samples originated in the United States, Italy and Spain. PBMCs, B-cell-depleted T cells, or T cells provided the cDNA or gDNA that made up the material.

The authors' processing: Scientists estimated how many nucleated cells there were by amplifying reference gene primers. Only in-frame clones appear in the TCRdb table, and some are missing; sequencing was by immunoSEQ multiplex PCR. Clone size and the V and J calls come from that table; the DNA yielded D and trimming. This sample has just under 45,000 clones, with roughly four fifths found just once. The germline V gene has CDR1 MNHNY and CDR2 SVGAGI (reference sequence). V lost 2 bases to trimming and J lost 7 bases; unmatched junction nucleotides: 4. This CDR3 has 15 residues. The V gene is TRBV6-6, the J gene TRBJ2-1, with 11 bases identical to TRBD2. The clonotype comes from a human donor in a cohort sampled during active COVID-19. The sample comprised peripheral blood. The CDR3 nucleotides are TGTGCCAGCAGTTACGCGGGACTAGCGGCAAATGAGCAGTTCTTC. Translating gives CASSYAGLAANEQFF.